The T cell receptor beta chain described here comes from a study of cytotoxic CD8 clonotypes in ibrutinib-treated CLL. Germline values: CDR1 ENHRY, CDR2 SYGVKD. Trimming cost V 5 bases and J 2 bases; bases outside gene matches: 4. The CDR3 is 15 residues long. Generated by immunoSEQ multiplex PCR, the TCRdb table keeps only in-frame clones and is missing some. The sample yields 65,000 to 90,000 clones, roughly 83% seen once. This clone appeared once. The sequencing here drew on PBMCs, taken after 24 months of ibrutinib treatment. The V call is TRBV10-3, the J call TRBJ2-1, with TRBD2 matching over 9 bases. This clonotype originated in a human donor with chronic lymphocytic leukemia. The CDR3 region is CAISQTSGPYNEQFF. In DNA form, the CDR3 reads TGTGCCATCAGTCAGACTAGCGGCCCCTACAATGAGCAGTTCTTC.